What follows are 3 T cell receptor beta chains derived from one specimen sequenced in a study of T cells in Graves' hyperthyroidism and ophthalmopathy. Regions amplified from RNA transcripts were the TCR beta CDR3 regions. A set of HTBI primers served as the primers for a first-round RT-PCR of the TCR CDR3. TCRdb fed the multiplex PCR reads into MiXCR, producing one record per CDR3 protein. The sample records about 590,000 distinct CDR3 sequences, around 14% being singletons. The sample consisted of blood. These receptors were obtained from a woman under 40 with Graves' hyperthyroidism.

This clonotype was seen ten or more times. The chain links TRBV2 to TRBJ2-2; a weak D match, TRBD1 (6 bases). In germline, CDR1 is SNHLY, CDR2 FYNNEI. The CDR3 covers 15 residues. The V and J ends lost 4 bases and 0 bases respectively, with 9 bases between them. The CDR3 region has the DNA TGTGCCAGCAGTGCAGGGGCCACGAACACCGGGGAGCTGTTTTTT. Residues: CASSAGATNTGELFF.

In its sample, this clonotype was seen a few times. The rearrangement links TRBV5-1 to TRBJ2-3; tentatively, D is TRBD1 (5 bases). Germline CDR1 reads SGHRS; CDR2 reads YFSETQ. This CDR3 spans 16 amino acids. Between the trimmed V and J ends, which lost 3 bases and 4 bases, there was a span of 18 bases. The CDR3 DNA sequence: TGCGCCAGCAGCTCCGTCAGTGGGGCCGTTGCAGATACGCAGTATTTT. Translated, it gives CASSSVSGAVADTQYF.

This clonotype appeared many times. This chain joins TRBV10-3 and TRBJ2-7, with D perhaps TRBD1 (6 bases). Between the trimmed V and J ends, which lost 6 bases and 2 bases, there was a span of 14 bases. Germline V gives CDR1 ENHRY, CDR2 SYGVKD. This CDR3 has 14 amino acids. Here the CDR3 reads CAISPQGSTYEQYF. The CDR3 nucleotides are TGTGCCATCAGCCCACAGGGATCCACCTACGAGCAGTACTTC.